A selection of T cell receptor beta chains follows, all from one sample in a study of CXCR3-negative and CXCR3-positive naive CD8 T cells. For each CDR3 protein, TCRdb gives one entry from its re-call of the 5' RACE reads, without DNA. The sample features some 130,000 distinct CDR3 sequences, with approximately 0.4% in its top ten. Sequencing was done on a sample of naive CXCR3+ CD8+ T cells from blood. These receptors were taken from a human donor in good health. Some clones in this sample may be carry-over from other donors' samples. Both conserved end residues are part of each CDR3.

>TRBJ2-7|TRBV28
CASSPGLAWGYEQYF
>TRBJ2-4|TRBV20-1
CSALDRDTKNIQYF
>TRBJ2-5|TRBV7-2
CASSLPIVGVPQETQYF
>TRBJ2-4|TRBV20-1
CSAREQAKNIQYF
>TRBJ1-6|TRBV30
CAWGKKTGENSPLHF
>TRBJ2-1|TRBV7-9
CASSLLSSGTYNEQFF
>TRBJ2-1|TRBV4-2
CASSPVGSSYNEQFF
>TRBJ2-7|TRBV11-2
CASSLELTYEQYF
>TRBJ1-2|TRBV7-9
CASSLGTGNGYTF
>TRBJ2-7|TRBV28
CASALAISSYEQYF
>TRBJ1-4|TRBV7-9
CASSSGGGEKLFF
>TRBJ2-1|TRBV19
CASSISSGSLNEQFF
>TRBJ1-2|TRBV20-1
CSAREPGWTVYGYTF
>TRBJ2-7|TRBV15
CATSRAVGNPYEQYF
>TRBJ2-2|TRBV10-3
CAISESGVLDGGELFF
>TRBJ2-1|TRBV27
CASSRTIQGLAGRMNEQFF
>TRBJ1-5|TRBV20-1
CSARTAGMGNQPQHF
>TRBJ2-1|TRBV24-1
CATSALLTLAGGPQEDEQFF
>TRBJ2-7|TRBV5-1
CASRLLGQGRTYEQYF
>TRBJ2-1|TRBV29-1
CSVDGTSGSSSYNEQFF
>TRBJ1-5|TRBV2
CASSPDLGAVRPQHF
>TRBJ2-3|TRBV2
CASSFHGSGGGLDTQYF
>TRBJ2-2|TRBV27
CASSATGAVLFF
>TRBJ2-3|TRBV2
CASSGRQGTDTQYF
>TRBJ2-1|TRBV29-1
CSVATDFNEQFF
>TRBJ2-3|TRBV11-2
CASSLEPGDKVDTQYF
>TRBJ1-5|TRBV20-1
CSARRTRDIQPQHF
>TRBJ2-1|TRBV12-3/TRBV12-4
CASSTRPQGDEQFF
>TRBJ2-1|TRBV19
CASSWDRVYNEQFF
>TRBJ2-5|TRBV5-1
CASSLAVDVEQETQYF
>TRBJ2-3|TRBV21-1
CASSIPSGSTDTQYF
>TRBJ2-1|TRBV7-6
CASSLAGQVAYNEQFF
>TRBJ2-1|TRBV11-2
CASSPLSTDNEQFF
>TRBJ2-1|TRBV7-9
CASSLGGTASYNEQFF
>TRBJ1-1|TRBV4-3
CASSQEEYGEAFF
>TRBJ2-7|TRBV12-3/TRBV12-4
CASSGTGYEQYF
>TRBJ2-2|TRBV29-1
CSVSTLTGELFF
>TRBJ2-3|TRBV7-6
CASSLAGGTDTQYF
>TRBJ2-1|TRBV21-1
CASSKKRDRHPYNDQFF
>TRBJ2-3|TRBV2
CASSEYIGPSGTDTQYF
>TRBJ2-3|TRBV29-1
CSAPGQEYTDTQYF
>TRBJ2-4|TRBV6-5
CASSYSWGKNIQYF
>TRBJ2-5|TRBV7-8
CATSRGGGRETQYF